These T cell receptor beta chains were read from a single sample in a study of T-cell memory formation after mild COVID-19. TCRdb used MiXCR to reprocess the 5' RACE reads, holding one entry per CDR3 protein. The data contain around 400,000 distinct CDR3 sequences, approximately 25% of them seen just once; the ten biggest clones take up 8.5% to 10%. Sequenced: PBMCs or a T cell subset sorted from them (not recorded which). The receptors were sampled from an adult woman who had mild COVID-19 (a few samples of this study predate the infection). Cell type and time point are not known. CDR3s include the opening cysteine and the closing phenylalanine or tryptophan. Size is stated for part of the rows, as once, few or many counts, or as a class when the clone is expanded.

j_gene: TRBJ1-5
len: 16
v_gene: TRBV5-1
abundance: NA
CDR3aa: CASSLTAGTNNQPQHF

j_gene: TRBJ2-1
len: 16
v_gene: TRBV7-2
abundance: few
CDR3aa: CASSLATASGRNEQFF

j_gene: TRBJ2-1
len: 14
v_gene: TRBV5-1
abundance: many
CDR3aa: CASSPDRSYNEQFF

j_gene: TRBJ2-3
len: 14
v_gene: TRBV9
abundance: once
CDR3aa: CASSVSSSKNTQYF

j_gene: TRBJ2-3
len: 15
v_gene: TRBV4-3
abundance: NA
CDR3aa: CASSQDGLAADTQYF

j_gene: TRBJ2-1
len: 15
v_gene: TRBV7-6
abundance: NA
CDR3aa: CASSRAGGFLDEQFF

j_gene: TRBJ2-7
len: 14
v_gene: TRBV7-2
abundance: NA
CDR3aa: CASSLGALGYEQYF

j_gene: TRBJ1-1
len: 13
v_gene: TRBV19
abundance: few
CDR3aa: CASTGTGPSEAFF

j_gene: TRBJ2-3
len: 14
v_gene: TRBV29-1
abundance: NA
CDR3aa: CSVESGGGTDTQYF

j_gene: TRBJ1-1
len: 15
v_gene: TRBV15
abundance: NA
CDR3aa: CATSRPGTGNTEAFF

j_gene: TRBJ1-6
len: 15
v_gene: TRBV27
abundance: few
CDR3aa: CASSLSRLRDSPLHF

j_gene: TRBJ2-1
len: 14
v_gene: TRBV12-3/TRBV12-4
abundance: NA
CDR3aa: CASRIGGAYNEQFF

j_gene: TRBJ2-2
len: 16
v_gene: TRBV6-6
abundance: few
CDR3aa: CASSPLAGPRTGELFF

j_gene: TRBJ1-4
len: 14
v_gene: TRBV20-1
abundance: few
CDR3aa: CSARVGATNEKLFF

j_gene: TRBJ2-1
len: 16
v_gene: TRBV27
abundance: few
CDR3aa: CASSRLYGAGDNEQFF

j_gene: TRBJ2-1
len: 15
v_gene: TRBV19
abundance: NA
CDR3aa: CASSIGGGAMNEQFF

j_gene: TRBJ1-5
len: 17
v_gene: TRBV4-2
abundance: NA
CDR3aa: CASSQGQGTGGNQPQHF

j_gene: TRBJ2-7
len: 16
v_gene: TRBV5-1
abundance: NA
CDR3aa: CASSLALAGGLYEQYF

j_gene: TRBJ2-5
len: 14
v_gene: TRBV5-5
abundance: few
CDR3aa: CASSLPRIQETQYF

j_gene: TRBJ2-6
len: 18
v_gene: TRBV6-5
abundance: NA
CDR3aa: CASSYSGSLSGRANVLTF

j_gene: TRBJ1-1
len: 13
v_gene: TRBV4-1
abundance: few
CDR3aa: CASSLTYSPEAFF

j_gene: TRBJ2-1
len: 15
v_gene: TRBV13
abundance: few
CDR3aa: CASSGLAESHNEQFF

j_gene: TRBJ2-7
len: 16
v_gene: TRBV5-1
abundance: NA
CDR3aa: CASSPETSGMTYEQYF

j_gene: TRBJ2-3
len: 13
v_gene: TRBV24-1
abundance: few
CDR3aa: CATRSEVPDTQYF

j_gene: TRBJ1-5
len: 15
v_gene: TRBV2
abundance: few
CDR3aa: CASSGTESSNQPQHF

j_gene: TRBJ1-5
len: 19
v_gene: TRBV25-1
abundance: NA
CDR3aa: CASSEEEGIQGRTNQPQHF

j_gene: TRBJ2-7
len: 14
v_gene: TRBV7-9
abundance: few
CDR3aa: CASSSDRSPYEQYF

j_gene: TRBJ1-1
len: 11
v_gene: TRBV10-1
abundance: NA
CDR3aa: CASSVYLQAFF

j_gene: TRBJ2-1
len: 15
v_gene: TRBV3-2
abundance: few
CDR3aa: CASSQDKAEYNEQFF

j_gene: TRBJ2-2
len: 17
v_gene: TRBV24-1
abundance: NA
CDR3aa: CATSVPMHGTNIGELFF

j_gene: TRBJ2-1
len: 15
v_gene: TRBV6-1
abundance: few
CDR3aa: CASSETRPAYNEQFF

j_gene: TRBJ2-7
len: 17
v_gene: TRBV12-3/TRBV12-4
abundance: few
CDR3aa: CASSWGGQSGSLPEQYF

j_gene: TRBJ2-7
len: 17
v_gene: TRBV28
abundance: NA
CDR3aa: CASSLHPWTGDPYEQYF

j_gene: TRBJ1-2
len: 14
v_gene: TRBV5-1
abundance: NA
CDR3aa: CASSTGQSHYGYTF

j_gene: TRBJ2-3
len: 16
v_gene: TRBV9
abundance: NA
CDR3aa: CASSAGLAYRTDTQYF

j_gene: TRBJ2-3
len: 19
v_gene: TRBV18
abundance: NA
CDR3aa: CASSPGLAGTLSRTDTQYF

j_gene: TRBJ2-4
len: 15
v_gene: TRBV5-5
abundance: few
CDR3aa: CASSHEGLPKNIQYF

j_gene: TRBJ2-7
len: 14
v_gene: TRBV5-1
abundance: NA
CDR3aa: CASSGTSTTYEQYF

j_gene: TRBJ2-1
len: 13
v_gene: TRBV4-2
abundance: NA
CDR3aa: CDSSQEAIYEQFF

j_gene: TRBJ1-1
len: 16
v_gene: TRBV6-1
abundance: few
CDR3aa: CASSEHTGQGMVAAFF